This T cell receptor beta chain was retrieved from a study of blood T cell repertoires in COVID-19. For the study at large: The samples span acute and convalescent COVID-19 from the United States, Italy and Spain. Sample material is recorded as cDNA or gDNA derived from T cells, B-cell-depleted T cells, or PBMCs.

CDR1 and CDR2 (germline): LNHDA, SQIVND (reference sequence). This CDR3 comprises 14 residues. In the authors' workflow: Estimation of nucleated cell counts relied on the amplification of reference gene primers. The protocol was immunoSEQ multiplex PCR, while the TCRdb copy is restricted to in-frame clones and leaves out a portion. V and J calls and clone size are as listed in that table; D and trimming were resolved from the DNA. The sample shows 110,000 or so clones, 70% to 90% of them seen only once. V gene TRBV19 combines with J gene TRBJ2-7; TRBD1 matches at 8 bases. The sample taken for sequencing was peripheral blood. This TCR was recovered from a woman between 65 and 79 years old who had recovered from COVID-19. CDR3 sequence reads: CARVEGQASYEQYF. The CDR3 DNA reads TGTGCACGTGTGGAGGGACAGGCCTCCTACGAGCAGTACTTC.